What follows are 21 T cell receptor beta chains derived from one specimen sequenced in a study of cytomegalovirus exposure and HLA in healthy donors. In the PCR, 60 Vbeta and 13 Jbeta primers were used. Produced via immunoSEQ multiplex PCR; TCRdb's table is partial and in-frame only. The sample lists about 120,000 clones; roughly 80% were seen once. Sequencing used PBMCs. The receptors were gathered from a female donor in good health and CMV-seronegative.

The genes are TRBV6-5 and TRBJ1-3; D gene ambiguous. Trimming removed 0 bases at V and 0 bases at J, with 6 bases between. The CDR3 has 15 residues. Germline assignment: CDR1 MNHEY and CDR2 SVGAGI. CDR3 bases: TGTGCCAGCAGTTACTCGAGGTCCTCTGGAAACACCATATATTTT. Translation: CASSYSRSSGNTIYF.

This clone was recorded at least ten times. The CDR3 loop reads CASSGSTSEAFF. In nucleotides, the CDR3 is TGTGCCAGCAGTGGGAGTACGAGTGAAGCTTTCTTT. This sequence joins TRBV5-6 and TRBJ1-1; the D is unclear. Trimming removed 5 bases at V and 7 bases at J, with 12 bases between. The CDR3 is 12 residues long. Germline V gives CDR1 SGHDT, CDR2 YYEEEE.

This chain connects TRBV11-3 to TRBJ2-7, with 9 bases fitting TRBD1. This CDR3 has 12 residues. Germline V gene data show CDR1 as SGHNT and CDR2 as YENEEA. With 5 bases clipped from V and 6 bases from J, the junction kept 2 bases outside the gene matches. The CDR3 bases are TGTGCCAGCAGCACGACAGGGGGCGAGCAGTACTTC. It yields the protein CASSTTGGEQYF.

This clone was found a few times. The chain recombines TRBV7-9 with TRBJ1-6, with D unresolved. CDR3 length: 14 residues. The V gene lost 1 base and the J gene lost 7 bases, with 8 bases spanning the gap. The germline V gene has CDR1 SEHNR and CDR2 FQNEAQ (reference sequence). The CDR3 here is CASSLGGTNSPLHF. CDR3 sequence (DNA): TGTGCCAGCAGCTTAGGAGGAACGAATTCACCCCTCCACTTT. The full variable domain, in which reference TRBV7-9 and TRBJ1-6 provide the parts outside the CDR3, is DTGVSQNPRHKITKRGQNVTFRCDPISEHNRLYWYRQTLGQGPEFLTYFQNEAQLEKSRLLSDRFSAERPKGSFSTLEIQRTEQGDSAMYLCASSLGGTNSPLHFGNGTRLTVT.

The chain uses TRBV4-1 and TRBJ1-5; weak D call: TRBD1 (6 bases). V was pared by 4 bases and J by 0 bases, with 10 bases between. CDR3 length equals 15 residues. Germline CDR1 is MGHRA and CDR2 is YSYEKL. CDR3: CASSPQDSSNQPQHF. Written as DNA, the CDR3 is TGCGCCAGCAGCCCTCAGGACAGTAGCAATCAGCCCCAGCATTTT.

This clone was seen once. The V and J genes are TRBV2 and TRBJ2-1, with 7 positions matching TRBD1. The CDR3 has 16 residues. The germline V gene encodes CDR1 SNHLY and CDR2 FYNNEI. The V segment lost 7 bases and the J segment 0 bases; nucleotides outside the gene matches: 9. In DNA, the CDR3 is TGTGCCAGCATTTTGATCCGGGACAGCTCCTACAATGAGCAGTTCTTC. Encoded protein: CASILIRDSSYNEQFF.

The V and J genes are TRBV19 and TRBJ2-3, with TRBD2 matching over 9 bases. Trimming at V came to 6 bases and at J to 5 bases, leaving 6 bases not matched to a gene. Germline loops: CDR1 LNHDA, CDR2 SQIVND (reference sequence). The CDR3 has 14 amino acids. CDR3: CASRPGLARDTQYF. The CDR3 DNA sequence: TGTGCCAGTAGGCCGGGACTAGCTAGAGATACGCAGTATTTT.

The rearrangement links TRBV30 to TRBJ2-1, with D hard to call. This CDR3 is 13 amino acids long. Trimming removed 1 base at V and 7 bases at J, with 11 bases between. CDR1 GTSNPN and CDR2 SVGIG come from the germline V gene (reference sequence). CDR3 sequence: CAWSGALGNEQFF. The CDR3 nucleotides read TGTGCCTGGAGTGGGGCCCTTGGGAATGAGCAGTTCTTC.

J is TRBJ1-3 and V is TRBV5-4, with D unresolved. CDR1 is SGHNT and CDR2 is YYREEE in the germline V gene (reference sequence). The CDR3 totals 14 residues. V was cut by 0 bases and J by 0 bases, with 4 bases left in between. CDR3: CASSLAGSGNTIYF. The DNA of the CDR3 is TGTGCCAGCAGCTTGGCGGGCTCTGGAAACACCATATATTTT.

The V and J genes are TRBV7-2 and TRBJ2-5; 12 bases agree with TRBD2. J was trimmed by 2 bases and V by 5 bases; bases with no gene match: 6. This CDR3 has 16 residues. Germline V gene sequence: CDR1 SGHTA, CDR2 FQGNSA. This CDR3 is CASSPSSGGAQETQYF. CDR3 nucleotides: TGTGCCAGCAGCCCCTCTAGCGGGGGGGCTCAAGAGACCCAGTACTTC.

The chain couples TRBV6-5 to TRBJ1-5, with D perhaps TRBD1 (6 bases). V lost 5 bases and J lost 6, with 17 bases in between. The CDR3 is 15 residues long. The V gene's germline CDR1 is MNHEY and CDR2 SVGAGI. CDR3 sequence: CASSPSRGFSQPQHF. The CDR3 DNA reads TGTGCCAGCAGTCCGTCTAGGGGGTTCAGTCAGCCCCAGCATTTT.

CDR3 bases: TGCAGCGTTGTTACCCCAGGGGGCATCGACATTCAGTACTTC. As protein: CSVVTPGGIDIQYF. The chain has TRBV29-1 and TRBJ2-4, with 8 bases identical to TRBD1. With V trimmed by 4 bases and J by 8 bases, 10 bases remained unmatched. There are 14 residues in the CDR3. Germline CDR1 reads SQVTM; CDR2 reads ANQGSEA.

The V and J genes are TRBV6-5 and TRBJ2-7; 8 bases align to TRBD2. V shed 0 bases, J shed 1 base, and the junction held 5 bases outside the gene matches. This CDR3 comprises 16 residues. Germline CDR1 reads MNHEY; CDR2 reads SVGAGI. The CDR3 loop is CASSYSRRGASYEQYF. CDR3 coding DNA: TGTGCCAGCAGTTACTCGAGGCGGGGGGCGTCCTACGAGCAGTACTTC.

The chain uses TRBV15 and TRBJ1-2; D gene ambiguous. The CDR3 sequence is 14 residues long. Trimming cost V 1 base and J 2 bases, with 8 bases left between them. Germline V gives CDR1 LNHNV, CDR2 YYDKDF (reference sequence). The CDR3 DNA sequence: TGTGCCACCAGCAGAGGAACAGAGAACTATGGCTACACCTTC. It yields the protein CATSRGTENYGYTF.

V gene TRBV29-1 combines with J gene TRBJ2-1; TRBD2 aligns across 9 bases. The CDR3 length is 16 residues. V dropped 4 bases and J dropped 5; count of bases not matched to a gene: 12. Germline CDR1 SQVTM, CDR2 ANQGSEA. The DNA for the CDR3 is TGCAGCGTTGTAGGAAGTGGGACTAGCTCGCACAATGAGCAGTTCTTC. It is translated as CSVVGSGTSSHNEQFF.

V is TRBV11-2 and J is TRBJ1-1; perhaps TRBD1 as D (6 bases). The CDR3 is 14 amino acids. Trimming pared 0 bases from V and 4 bases from J, leaving 9 bases between. Germline V gene lookup returns CDR1 SGHAT and CDR2 FQNNGV. Written as DNA, the CDR3 is TGTGCCAGCAGCTTAGATGGGGGCCCCACTGAAGCTTTCTTT. Its protein product is CASSLDGGPTEAFF. Based on the CDR3 plus reference TRBV11-2 and TRBJ1-1, the full variable domain is EAGVAQSPRYKIIEKRQSVAFWCNPISGHATLYWYQQILGQGPKLLIQFQNNGVVDDSQLPKDRFSAERLKGVDSTLKIQPAKLEDSAVYLCASSLDGGPTEAFFGQGTRLTVV.

The CDR3: CASTLHSGTAYNEQFF. The CDR3 DNA sequence: TGTGCCAGCACCCTCCATTCCGGGACAGCCTACAATGAGCAGTTCTTC. V and J are TRBV6-6 and TRBJ2-1; TRBD1 agrees at 7 bases. V lost 7 bases to trimming and J lost 2 bases; unmatched junction nucleotides: 11. The CDR3 runs 16 residues. Per germline, CDR1 MNHNY and CDR2 SVGAGI (reference sequence).

This sequence joins TRBV19 and TRBJ2-7; TRBD1 agrees at 11 bases. CDR1 and CDR2 from the germline V gene are LNHDA and SQIVND (reference sequence). The length of the CDR3 is 15 residues. Trimming cost V 5 bases and J 4 bases; bases outside gene matches: 7. This CDR3 reads CASSPRTGGGYEQYF. CDR3 DNA: TGTGCCAGTAGTCCTCGGACAGGGGGCGGTTACGAGCAGTACTTC.

This clone occurred once. A junction end diverges from the germline sequence, so it may reflect a read error. The genes are TRBV19 and TRBJ2-2; 7 nucleotides align to TRBD2. The germline CDR1 and CDR2 sequences are LNHDA and SQIVND (reference sequence). CDR3 size: 13 residues. CDR3 residues: CASTGRKDGELFF. The CDR3 nucleotides read TGTGCGAGTACCGGGAGGAAGGACGGGGAGCTGTTTTTT.

This sequence joins TRBV2 and TRBJ2-5; tentatively, D is TRBD2 (6 bases). This CDR3 is built from 16 residues. Germline assignment: CDR1 SNHLY and CDR2 FYNNEI. Trimming left V 7 bases short and J 5 bases short, with 23 bases between. The CDR3 DNA is TGTGCCAGCACTAGGGCCGGGCCGGGGGTGGTGGAGACCCAGTACTTC. As protein: CASTRAGPGVVETQYF. Supplemented by reference TRBV2 and TRBJ2-5, the full variable domain reads EPEVTQTPSHQVTQMGQEVILRCVPISNHLYFYWYRQILGQKVEFLVSFYNNEISEKSEIFDDQFSVERPDGSNFTLKIRSTKLEDSAMYFCASTRAGPGVVETQYFGPGTRLLVL.

The chain recombines TRBV5-1 with TRBJ2-2; TRBD1 is a possible D gene (6 bases). The ends were cut back, 4 bases at V and 1 base at J, with 8 bases in the middle. The CDR3 spans 14 residues. The germline CDR1 and CDR2 sequences are SGHRS and YFSETQ. CDR3 residues: CASSQGQNTGELFF. DNA of the CDR3: TGCGCCAGCAGCCAGGGACAGAACACCGGGGAGCTGTTTTTT.